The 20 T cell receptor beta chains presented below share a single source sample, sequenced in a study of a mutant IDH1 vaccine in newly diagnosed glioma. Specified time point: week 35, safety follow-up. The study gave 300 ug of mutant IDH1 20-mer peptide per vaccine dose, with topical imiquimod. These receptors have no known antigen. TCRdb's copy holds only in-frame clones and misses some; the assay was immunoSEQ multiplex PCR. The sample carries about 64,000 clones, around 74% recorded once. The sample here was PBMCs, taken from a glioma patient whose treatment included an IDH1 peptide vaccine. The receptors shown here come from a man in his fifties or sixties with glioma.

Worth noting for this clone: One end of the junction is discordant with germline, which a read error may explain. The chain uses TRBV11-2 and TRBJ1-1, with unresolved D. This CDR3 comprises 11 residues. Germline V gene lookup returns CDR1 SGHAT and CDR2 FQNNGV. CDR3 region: CASRVKTEAFF. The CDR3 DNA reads TGTGCCAGCAGGGTGAAGACTGAAGCTTTCTTT.

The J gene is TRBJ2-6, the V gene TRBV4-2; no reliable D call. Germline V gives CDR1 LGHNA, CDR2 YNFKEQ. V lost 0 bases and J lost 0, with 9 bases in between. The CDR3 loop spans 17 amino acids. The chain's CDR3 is CASSQESWGSGANVLTF. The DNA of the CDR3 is TGTGCCAGCAGCCAAGAATCGTGGGGCTCTGGGGCCAACGTCCTGACTTTC.

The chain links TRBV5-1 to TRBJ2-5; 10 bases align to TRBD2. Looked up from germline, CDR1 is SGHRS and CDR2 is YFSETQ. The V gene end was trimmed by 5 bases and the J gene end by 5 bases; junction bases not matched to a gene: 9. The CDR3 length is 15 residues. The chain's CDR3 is CASSSDGTSAETQYF. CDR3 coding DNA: TGCGCCAGCAGTTCGGACGGGACTAGCGCCGAGACCCAGTACTTC.

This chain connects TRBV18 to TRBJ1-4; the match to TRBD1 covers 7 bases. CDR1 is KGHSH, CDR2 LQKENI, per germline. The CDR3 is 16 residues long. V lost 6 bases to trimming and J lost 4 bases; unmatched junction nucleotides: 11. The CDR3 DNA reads TGTGCCAGCTCGCCCTCCCGGGGACAGAATAATGAAAAACTGTTTTTT. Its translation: CASSPSRGQNNEKLFF.

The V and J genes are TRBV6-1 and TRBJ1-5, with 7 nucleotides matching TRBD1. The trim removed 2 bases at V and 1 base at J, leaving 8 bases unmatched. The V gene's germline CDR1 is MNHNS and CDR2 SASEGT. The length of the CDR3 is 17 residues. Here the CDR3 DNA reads TGTGCCAGCAGTGAACTACGACAGGGATGGAGCAATCAGCCCCAGCATTTT. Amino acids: CASSELRQGWSNQPQHF.

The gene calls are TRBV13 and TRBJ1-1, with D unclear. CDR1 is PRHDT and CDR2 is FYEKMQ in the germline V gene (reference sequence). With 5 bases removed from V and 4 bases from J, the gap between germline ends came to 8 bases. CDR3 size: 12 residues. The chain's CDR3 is CASSRVVTEAFF. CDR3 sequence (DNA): TGTGCCAGCAGCCGCGTAGTCACTGAAGCTTTCTTT.

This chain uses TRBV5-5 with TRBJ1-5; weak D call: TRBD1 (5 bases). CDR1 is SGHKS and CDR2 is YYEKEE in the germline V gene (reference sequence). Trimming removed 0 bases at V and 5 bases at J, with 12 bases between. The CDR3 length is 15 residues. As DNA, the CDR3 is TGTGCCAGCAGCTTGGGCCAGGGTCGGGATCAGCCCCAGCATTTT. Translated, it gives CASSLGQGRDQPQHF.

CDR3 in DNA: TGTGCCAGCAGTTACCCGACAGGGGGGGATGAAAAACTGTTTTTT. Protein: CASSYPTGGDEKLFF. V is TRBV25-1 and J is TRBJ1-4, with 9 bases lining up with TRBD1. This CDR3 has 15 amino acids. V dropped 5 bases and J dropped 6; count of bases not matched to a gene: 7. CDR1 and CDR2 from the germline V gene are MGHDK and SYGVNS.

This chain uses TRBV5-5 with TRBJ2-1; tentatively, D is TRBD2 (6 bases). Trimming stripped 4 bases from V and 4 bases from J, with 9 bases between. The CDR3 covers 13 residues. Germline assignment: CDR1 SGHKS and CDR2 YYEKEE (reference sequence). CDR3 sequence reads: CASSRGIYNEQFF. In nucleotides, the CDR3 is TGTGCCAGCAGCCGCGGGATTTACAATGAGCAGTTCTTC.

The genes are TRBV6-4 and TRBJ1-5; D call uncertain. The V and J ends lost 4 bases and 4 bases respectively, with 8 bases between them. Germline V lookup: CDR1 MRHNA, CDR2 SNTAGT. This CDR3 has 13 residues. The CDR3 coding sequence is TGTGCCAGCAGTGCCGACTCTAATCAGCCCCAGCATTTT. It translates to CASSADSNQPQHF.

CDR3 residues: CASTEGSNQPQHF. The CDR3 coding sequence is TGTGCCAGCACTGAAGGGTCCAATCAGCCCCAGCATTTT. V is TRBV6-5 and J is TRBJ1-5; D gene ambiguous. The germline gives CDR1 MNHEY, CDR2 SVGAGI. This CDR3 region has 13 residues. The V end was cut by 7 bases, the J end by 3 bases, with 10 bases between.

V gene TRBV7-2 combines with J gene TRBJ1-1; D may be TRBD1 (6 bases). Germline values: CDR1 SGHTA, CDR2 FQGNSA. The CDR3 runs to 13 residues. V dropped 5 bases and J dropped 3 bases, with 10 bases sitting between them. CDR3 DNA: TGTGCCAGCAGCCCACACAGGGACACTGAAGCTTTCTTT. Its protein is CASSPHRDTEAFF.

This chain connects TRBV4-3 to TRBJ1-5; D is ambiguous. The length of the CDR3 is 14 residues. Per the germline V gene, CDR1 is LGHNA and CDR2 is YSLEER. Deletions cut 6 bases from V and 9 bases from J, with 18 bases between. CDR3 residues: CASRREIGSGPQHF. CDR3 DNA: TGCGCCAGCAGGCGGGAGATAGGCTCGGGGCCCCAGCATTTT.

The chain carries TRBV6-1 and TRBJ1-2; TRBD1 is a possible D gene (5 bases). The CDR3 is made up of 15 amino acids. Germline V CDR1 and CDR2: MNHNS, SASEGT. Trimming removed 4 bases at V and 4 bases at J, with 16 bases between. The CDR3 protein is CASSASRDGGYGYTF. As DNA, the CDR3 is TGTGCCAGCAGTGCCTCGAGGGACGGCGGCTATGGCTACACCTTC.

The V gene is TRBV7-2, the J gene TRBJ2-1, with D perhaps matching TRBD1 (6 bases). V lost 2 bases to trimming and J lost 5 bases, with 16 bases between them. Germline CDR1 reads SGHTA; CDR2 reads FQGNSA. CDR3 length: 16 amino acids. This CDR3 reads CASSLYGQWVDNEQFF. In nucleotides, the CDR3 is TGTGCCAGCAGCTTATACGGACAGTGGGTAGACAATGAGCAGTTCTTC.

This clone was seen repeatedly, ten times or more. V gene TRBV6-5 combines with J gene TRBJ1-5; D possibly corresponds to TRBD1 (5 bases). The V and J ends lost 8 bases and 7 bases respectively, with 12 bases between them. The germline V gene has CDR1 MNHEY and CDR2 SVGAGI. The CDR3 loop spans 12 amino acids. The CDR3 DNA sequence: TGTGCCAGCGGCCAGGGAGACCAGCCCCAGCATTTT. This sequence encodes CASGQGDQPQHF.

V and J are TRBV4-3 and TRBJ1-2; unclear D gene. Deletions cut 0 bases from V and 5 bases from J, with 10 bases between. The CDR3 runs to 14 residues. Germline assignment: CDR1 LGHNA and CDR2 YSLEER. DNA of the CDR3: TGCGCCAGCAGCCAAGACGGAGACCGATATGGCTACACCTTC. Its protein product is CASSQDGDRYGYTF.

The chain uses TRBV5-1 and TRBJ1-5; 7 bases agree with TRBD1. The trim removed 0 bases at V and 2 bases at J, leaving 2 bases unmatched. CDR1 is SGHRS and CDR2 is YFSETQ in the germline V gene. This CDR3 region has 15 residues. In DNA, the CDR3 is TGCGCCAGCAGCTTGGGGGACAGCCGCAATCAGCCCCAGCATTTT. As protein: CASSLGDSRNQPQHF.

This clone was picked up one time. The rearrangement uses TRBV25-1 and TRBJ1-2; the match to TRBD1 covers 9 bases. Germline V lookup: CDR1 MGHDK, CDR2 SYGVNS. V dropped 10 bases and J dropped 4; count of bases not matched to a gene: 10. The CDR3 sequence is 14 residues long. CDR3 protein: CATSSTGGSYGYTF. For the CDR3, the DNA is TGTGCCACTTCCTCGACAGGGGGTTCCTATGGCTACACCTTC.

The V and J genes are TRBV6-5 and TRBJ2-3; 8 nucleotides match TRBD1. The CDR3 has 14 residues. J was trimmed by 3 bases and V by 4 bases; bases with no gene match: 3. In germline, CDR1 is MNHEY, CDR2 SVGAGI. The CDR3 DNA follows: TGTGCCAGCAGTTTGGGACAGGAGACAGATACGCAGTATTTT. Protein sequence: CASSLGQETDTQYF.